These 31 T cell receptor beta chains originate from one sample sequenced in a study of shared clonotypes between healthy human individuals. Repertoires were generated with immunoSEQ multiplex PCR, while TCRdb's copy carries only in-frame clones and drops some. The sample carries over a million clones, around 78% recorded once. The source material was memory CD4+ T cells from PBMCs. Described subset: CD45RA-negative fraction. Receptor source: a man younger than 35 in good health. Some clones in this sample may be carry-over from other donors' samples.

The J gene is TRBJ1-1, the V gene TRBV28; 9 nucleotides align to TRBD1. Germline CDR1 is MDHEN and CDR2 is SYDVKM. Trimming removed 4 bases from V and 1 base from J; junction bases left unmatched: 7. This CDR3 is built from 16 residues. The CDR3 region is CASSSTSGQGNTEAFF. CDR3 sequence (DNA): TGTGCCAGCAGTTCTACCTCGGGACAGGGGAACACTGAAGCTTTCTTT.

The J gene is TRBJ2-3, the V gene TRBV5-1; D unclear. This CDR3 contains 15 residues. Germline V gives CDR1 SGHRS, CDR2 YFSETQ. Trimming stripped 3 bases from V and 4 bases from J, with 15 bases between. The CDR3 nucleotides read TGCGCCAGCAGCTCGAACCCCCGTAACGCAGATACGCAGTATTTT. Protein: CASSSNPRNADTQYF. Full variable domain (remainder filled in from reference TRBV5-1 and TRBJ2-3): KAGVTQTPRYLIKTRGQQVTLSCSPISGHRSVSWYQQTPGQGLQFLFEYFSETQRNKGNFPGRFSGRQFSNSRSEMNVSTLELGDSALYLCASSSNPRNADTQYFGPGTRLTVL.

The chain uses TRBV11-2 and TRBJ2-3; 7 nucleotides match TRBD2. CDR3 length: 16 amino acids. J was trimmed by 2 bases and V by 2 bases; bases with no gene match: 7. Germline V gene sequence: CDR1 SGHAT, CDR2 FQNNGV. The CDR3 is CASSLQAGSVTDTQYF. As DNA, the CDR3 is TGTGCCAGCAGCTTACAAGCGGGATCGGTCACAGATACGCAGTATTTT.

The chain recombines TRBV15 with TRBJ2-1; TRBD1 aligns across 10 bases. J was trimmed by 4 bases and V by 2 bases; bases with no gene match: 5. Germline-derived CDR1 and CDR2 are LNHNV and YYDKDF (reference sequence). This CDR3 has 16 residues. This CDR3 is CATSRPGQGVYNEQFF. CDR3 in DNA: TGTGCCACCAGCAGACCAGGACAGGGGGTTTACAATGAGCAGTTCTTC.

This chain uses TRBV19 with TRBJ2-1; D not resolved. Germline V gene data show CDR1 as LNHDA and CDR2 as SQIVND (reference sequence). V gave up 5 bases and J gave up 2 bases, with 4 bases separating them. This CDR3 is built from 12 residues. The CDR3 loop is CASSRPYNEQFF. The DNA for the CDR3 is TGTGCCAGTAGTCGTCCCTACAATGAGCAGTTCTTC.

The V call is TRBV6-1, the J call TRBJ1-2, with 7 bases matching TRBD1. This CDR3 has 14 amino acids. Trimming removed 4 bases from V and 5 bases from J; junction bases left unmatched: 7. The germline V gene has CDR1 MNHNS and CDR2 SASEGT. The CDR3 region is CASSGGQALYGYTF. The DNA for the CDR3 is TGTGCCAGCAGTGGTGGACAGGCCTTATATGGCTACACCTTC.

V and J are TRBV28 and TRBJ1-2; TRBD1 might be the D (6 bases). The germline gives CDR1 MDHEN, CDR2 SYDVKM. The germline V and J ends were trimmed by 4 bases and 0 bases, with 18 bases remaining between them. CDR3 length: 17 residues. The DNA of the CDR3 is TGTGCCAGCAGTTCTACAAAGGGGGGTGAAACTAACTATGGCTACACCTTC. Amino acids: CASSSTKGGETNYGYTF.

V usage is TRBV30 and J usage is TRBJ1-4; D call uncertain. Per the germline V gene, CDR1 is GTSNPN and CDR2 is SVGIG (reference sequence). V lost 3 bases, J lost 5 bases, and 10 bases lay in between. The CDR3 is 13 amino acids. As DNA, the CDR3 is TGTGCCTGGAGGTGGGAAGGGAATGAAAAACTGTTTTTT. It encodes CAWRWEGNEKLFF.

Concerning this clone: Different DNA sequences within this sample yield the same CDR3. The rearrangement links TRBV6-1 to TRBJ2-7, with D perhaps TRBD1 (5 bases). Deletions cut 6 bases from V and 4 bases from J, with 7 bases between. CDR1 and CDR2 from the germline V gene are MNHNS and SASEGT. CDR3 length: 11 residues. CDR3 in DNA: TGTGCCAGCAGACACAGGTACGAGCAGTACTTC. Amino acid sequence: CASRHRYEQYF.

The J gene is TRBJ2-2, the V gene TRBV7-6; 10 nucleotides agree with TRBD1. The CDR3 extends over 16 amino acids. J gave up 3 bases and V 3 bases, and 4 bases lay outside the gene matches. The germline gives CDR1 SGHVS, CDR2 FNYEAQ. CDR3 in DNA: TGTGCCAGCAGCTTTGGACAGGGGGGGTACACCGGGGAGCTGTTTTTT. Translating gives CASSFGQGGYTGELFF.

The genes are TRBV19 and TRBJ2-5; TRBD1 aligns across 7 bases. Germline CDR1 LNHDA, CDR2 SQIVND (reference sequence). Trimming took 6 bases from V and 4 from J; bases not matched to a gene: 11. This CDR3 spans 15 amino acids. CDR3: CASSTTRQGGETQYF. In DNA, the CDR3 is TGTGCCAGTAGCACCACGCGACAGGGCGGAGAGACCCAGTACTTC.

This chain connects TRBV11-1 to TRBJ2-7, with TRBD2 identical over 13 bases. The ends lost 5 bases at V and 3 bases at J; junction bases unmatched: 4. This CDR3 region has 15 residues. Per the germline V gene, CDR1 is SGHAT and CDR2 is FQDESV (reference sequence). This chain's CDR3 is CASSLTSGRVYEQYF. The CDR3 DNA reads as TGTGCCAGCAGCCTTACTAGCGGGAGGGTCTACGAGCAGTACTTC.

V is TRBV9 and J is TRBJ2-3, with D unresolved. This CDR3 spans 13 amino acids. Trimming shortened V by 3 bases and J by 0 bases, and 5 bases separated the two germline ends. Germline V gene sequence: CDR1 SGDLS, CDR2 YYNGEE. The CDR3 DNA sequence: TGTGCCAGCAGCGAGCAAAGCACAGATACGCAGTATTTT. Translated, it gives CASSEQSTDTQYF. The full variable domain, rest sourced from reference TRBV9 and TRBJ2-3, is DSGVTQTPKHLITATGQRVTLRCSPRSGDLSVYWYQQSLDQGLQFLIQYYNGEERAKGNILERFSAQQFPDLHSELNLSSLELGDSALYFCASSEQSTDTQYFGPGTRLTVL.

This clone turned up a few times. This chain uses TRBV5-1 with TRBJ1-1; possibly TRBD1 for D (5 bases). The CDR3 covers 14 residues. Looked up from germline, CDR1 is SGHRS and CDR2 is YFSETQ. Trimming stripped 2 bases from V and 8 bases from J, with 16 bases between. CDR3 nucleotides: TGCGCCAGCAGCTTTATCCTGCCGGGACTCGAAGCTTTCTTT. Translating gives CASSFILPGLEAFF.

The chain carries TRBV27 and TRBJ2-1; D gene ambiguous. Germline V lookup: CDR1 MNHEY, CDR2 SMNVEV (reference sequence). Trimming left V 5 bases short and J 0 bases short, with 8 bases between. CDR3 size: 14 residues. Here the CDR3 DNA reads TGTGCCAGCAGTCCAGAGAGCTCCTACAATGAGCAGTTCTTC. Its protein is CASSPESSYNEQFF.

This chain uses TRBV7-9 with TRBJ2-1; D might be TRBD1 (5 bases). Trimming left V 0 bases short and J 15 bases short, with 15 bases between. The CDR3 covers 13 residues. CDR1 and CDR2 (germline): SEHNR, FQNEAQ (reference sequence). The CDR3 sequence: CASSLAGQGRMFF. The CDR3 nucleotides read TGTGCCAGCAGCTTAGCGGGGCAGGGTAGGATGTTCTTC. Full variable domain (remainder filled in from reference TRBV7-9 and TRBJ2-1): DTGVSQNPRHKITKRGQNVTFRCDPISEHNRLYWYRQTLGQGPEFLTYFQNEAQLEKSRLLSDRFSAERPKGSFSTLEIQRTEQGDSAMYLCASSLAGQGRMFFGPGTRLTVL.

This rearrangement joins TRBV5-8 to TRBJ2-7; 8 nucleotides match TRBD1. There are 16 residues in the CDR3. V lost 4 bases and J lost 4; bases outside the gene matches: 13. Germline assignment: CDR1 SGHTS and CDR2 YDEGEE. CDR3 protein: CASSRYRGKTKYEQYF. CDR3 coding DNA: TGTGCCAGCAGCAGGTACAGGGGGAAAACTAAGTACGAGCAGTACTTC.

The rearrangement uses TRBV18 and TRBJ1-2; D gene ambiguous. Trimming took 2 bases from V and 4 from J, leaving 8 bases between them. CDR3 length: 13 residues. The germline V gene has CDR1 KGHSH and CDR2 LQKENI. The CDR3, as DNA: TGTGCCAGCTCACCAGCCCAGTTCTATGGCTACACCTTC. It yields the protein CASSPAQFYGYTF.

This clone was counted only a few times. The CDR3 reads CASSSGGRGTSTDTQYF. The CDR3 nucleotides read TGTGCCAGCAGCTCCGGGGGGCGCGGGACTAGCACAGATACGCAGTATTTT. The chain uses TRBV7-6 and TRBJ2-3; D is perhaps TRBD2 (7 bases). The CDR3 sequence is 17 residues long. Trimming left V 4 bases short and J 0 bases short, with 17 bases between. Germline V gene sequence: CDR1 SGHVS, CDR2 FNYEAQ. Using reference TRBV7-6 and TRBJ2-3 for the parts outside the CDR3, the full variable domain is GAGVSQSPRYKVTKRGQDVALRCDPISGHVSLYWYRQALGQGPEFLTYFNYEAQQDKSGLPNDRFSAERPEGSISTLTIQRTEQRDSAMYRCASSSGGRGTSTDTQYFGPGTRLTVL.

The V gene is TRBV5-4, the J gene TRBJ1-1, with 11 positions matching TRBD1. V shed 3 bases and J 6 bases; nucleotides not matched to a gene: 7. The CDR3 has 15 residues. Germline V CDR1 and CDR2: SGHNT, YYREEE (reference sequence). The CDR3 loop reads CASSWTGGVMAEAFF. The DNA of the CDR3 is TGTGCCAGCAGCTGGACAGGGGGCGTAATGGCTGAAGCTTTCTTT. The variable domain in full, completed from reference TRBV5-4 and TRBJ1-1, reads ETGVTQSPTHLIKTRGQQVTLRCSSQSGHNTVSWYQQALGQGPQFIFQYYREEENGRGNFPPRFSGLQFPNYSSELNVNALELDDSALYLCASSWTGGVMAEAFFGQGTRLTVV.

This clone was seen at least ten times. This rearrangement joins TRBV2 to TRBJ1-2; perhaps TRBD1 as D (5 bases). Germline-derived CDR1 and CDR2 are SNHLY and FYNNEI. V was shortened by 7 bases and J by 2 bases, with 11 bases between the two germline ends. There are 13 residues in the CDR3. CDR3: CASTGISNYGYTF. CDR3 DNA: TGTGCCAGCACAGGGATCTCGAACTATGGCTACACCTTC.

The J gene is TRBJ1-1, the V gene TRBV28; tentative D call: TRBD1 (6 bases). Germline V gene lookup returns CDR1 MDHEN and CDR2 SYDVKM. Deletions cut 6 bases from V and 10 bases from J, with 24 bases between. The CDR3 runs to 15 residues. The chain's CDR3 is CASSYLGTQGIRAFF. The CDR3 bases are TGTGCCAGCAGCTACCTCGGCACCCAGGGGATTCGAGCTTTCTTT.

This chain connects TRBV28 to TRBJ1-5; possibly TRBD1 for D (6 bases). CDR1 is MDHEN and CDR2 is SYDVKM in the germline V gene. Trimming took 1 base from V and 2 from J, leaving 9 bases between them. The CDR3 covers 15 residues. The CDR3 here is CASSLYRTGNQPQHF. In DNA form, the CDR3 reads TGTGCCAGCAGTTTATATCGGACAGGCAATCAGCCCCAGCATTTT. The whole variable domain, filled in from reference TRBV28 and TRBJ1-5, reads DVKVTQSSRYLVKRTGEKVFLECVQDMDHENMFWYRQDPGLGLRLIYFSYDVKMKEKGDIPEGYSVSREKKERFSLILESASTNQTSMYLCASSLYRTGNQPQHFGDGTRLSIL.

The rearrangement joins TRBV5-1 to TRBJ2-2, with D perhaps matching TRBD1 or TRBD2 (5 bases each). CDR1 SGHRS and CDR2 YFSETQ come from the germline V gene. The CDR3 length is 16 residues. Trimming took 6 bases from V and 0 from J, leaving 15 bases between them. The CDR3 nucleotides are TGCGCCAGCACCCCGACGGGGCCAGCGAACACCGGGGAGCTGTTTTTT. As protein: CASTPTGPANTGELFF.

Remarks on this clone: Mismatch with germline at one junction end may stem from a read error. The chain employs TRBV30 and TRBJ1-1; D is possibly TRBD1 (6 bases). The length of the CDR3 is 13 residues. Germline CDR1 and CDR2: GTSNPN and SVGIG (reference sequence). This CDR3 reads CAGRTAANTEAFF. Written as DNA, the CDR3 is TGTGCCGGGAGGACAGCAGCGAACACTGAAGCTTTCTTT.

V and J are TRBV18 and TRBJ2-2; tentative D call: TRBD1 (5 bases). The CDR3 runs to 16 residues. Trimming pared 3 bases from V and 4 bases from J, leaving 15 bases between. Germline CDR1 reads KGHSH; CDR2 reads LQKENI. CDR3 in amino acids: CASSPQGKRGTGELFF. Written as DNA, the CDR3 is TGTGCCAGCTCACCTCAGGGAAAAAGAGGCACCGGGGAGCTGTTTTTT.

The rearrangement links TRBV28 to TRBJ2-1; the match to TRBD2 covers 10 bases. The CDR3 runs to 15 residues. V shed 5 bases, J shed 9 bases, and the junction held 10 bases outside the gene matches. Germline-derived CDR1 and CDR2 are MDHEN and SYDVKM. CDR3 DNA: TGTGCCAGCAGTACCAAAAGCGGGAGGGGTGGTGAGCAGTTCTTC. Protein product: CASSTKSGRGGEQFF. The variable domain in full, completed from reference TRBV28 and TRBJ2-1, reads DVKVTQSSRYLVKRTGEKVFLECVQDMDHENMFWYRQDPGLGLRLIYFSYDVKMKEKGDIPEGYSVSREKKERFSLILESASTNQTSMYLCASSTKSGRGGEQFFGPGTRLTVL.

The chain is built from TRBV5-5 and TRBJ2-7; D possibly corresponds to TRBD2 (7 bases). The CDR3 has 13 residues. V lost 2 bases and J lost 3, with 9 bases in between. In germline, CDR1 is SGHKS, CDR2 YYEKEE (reference sequence). CDR3 amino acids: CASSFGGRYEQYF. The CDR3 region has the DNA TGTGCCAGCAGCTTCGGGGGGCGCTACGAGCAGTACTTC.

The chain employs TRBV9 and TRBJ1-2, with a possible D match to TRBD1 (6 bases). The V end was cut by 4 bases, the J end by 4 bases, with 11 bases between. The CDR3 has 13 amino acids. In germline, CDR1 is SGDLS, CDR2 YYNGEE. The CDR3 sequence: CASSPTGVYGYTF. CDR3 coding DNA: TGTGCCAGCAGCCCGACAGGAGTCTATGGCTACACCTTC.

The chain recombines TRBV9 with TRBJ1-2, with D possibly being TRBD1 (5 bases). Germline V gene sequence: CDR1 SGDLS, CDR2 YYNGEE. CDR3 length: 13 residues. Trimming took off 6 bases at V and 5 bases at J, with 14 bases between the two ends. CDR3 protein: CASNPGTEYGYTF. CDR3 DNA sequence: TGTGCCAGCAACCCCGGGACGGAGTATGGCTACACCTTC.

In DNA, the CDR3 is TGTGCCAGCAGCGAGGTCGTAAGCACAGATACGCAGTATTTT. As protein: CASSEVVSTDTQYF. The chain recombines TRBV11-2 with TRBJ2-3; D is unresolved. CDR1 SGHAT and CDR2 FQNNGV come from the germline V gene. This CDR3 is 14 amino acids long. Trimming shortened V by 5 bases and J by 0 bases, and 9 bases separated the two germline ends. The variable domain in full, with the rest retrieved from reference TRBV11-2 and TRBJ2-3, is EAGVAQSPRYKIIEKRQSVAFWCNPISGHATLYWYQQILGQGPKLLIQFQNNGVVDDSQLPKDRFSAERLKGVDSTLKIQPAKLEDSAVYLCASSEVVSTDTQYFGPGTRLTVL.